This TCR beta chain was profiled in a study of T cell responses to AZD1222 COVID-19 vaccine. Study-wide findings and caveats: Females made up more of the donors, who were largely white British, and clonal diversity may have come out too low. Regions left unmutated in variants are reportedly the target of nearly half of spike-specific TCRs.

Only in-frame clones appear in the TCRdb table, and some are missing; sequencing was by immunoSEQ multiplex PCR. This sample has 120,000 to 150,000 clones, with roughly 84% found just once. This clone was counted between two and nine times. Its antigen remains unidentified. This CDR3 spans 16 amino acids. Germline V gene data show CDR1 as SEHNR and CDR2 as FQNEAQ (reference sequence). V was cut by 3 bases and J by 2 bases, with 14 bases left in between. The rearrangement joins TRBV7-9 to TRBJ1-5; TRBD1 is a possible D gene (5 bases). This clonotype originated in an adult who received the AZD1222 COVID-19 vaccine. The sequencing here drew on peripheral blood, taken 28 days after the second AZD1222 dose. DNA of the CDR3: TGTGCCAGCAGCTTGGAACGGCTGGGGGGCAATCAGCCCCAGCATTTT. This encodes CASSLERLGGNQPQHF.